These T cell receptor beta chains were read from a single sample in a study of shared clonotypes between healthy human individuals. Some clones are missing from TCRdb's copy, which holds only in-frame ones; the method was immunoSEQ multiplex PCR. The table has roughly 1 million clones, roughly 70% seen once. What was sequenced was memory CD4+ T cells sorted from blood. These receptors were taken from a man younger than 35 in good health. CDR3s include the opening cysteine and the closing phenylalanine or tryptophan. Each record gives: J gene, V gene, CDR3 protein.

>TRBJ1-4|TRBV5-4
CASKDGHNEKLFF
>TRBJ2-7|TRBV11-3
CASSLEKGLTYF
>TRBJ2-7|TRBV9
CASSGAASDRGYEQYF
>TRBJ2-1|TRBV7-2
CASSPGTSRAYNEQFF
>TRBJ1-3|TRBV10-3
CAAAGVLGNTIYF
>TRBJ2-7|TRBV5-1
CASSQTVGEQYF
>TRBJ2-3|TRBV4-1
CASSRGDGGGDTQYF
>TRBJ1-2|TRBV6-4
CASSDLAVGGGYTF
>TRBJ1-1|TRBV18
CASSNQQNTEAFF
>TRBJ2-2|TRBV6-1
CASDRGTGELFF
>TRBJ2-2|TRBV6-5
CASSYTQKKNTGELFF
>TRBJ2-5|TRBV19
CASSWGQTKETQYF
>TRBJ1-1|TRBV7-3
CASSLQGLNTEAFF
>TRBJ1-6|TRBV25-1
CASSELDRDNSPLHF
>TRBJ1-2|TRBV28
CATKGTAPYGYTF
>TRBJ1-5|TRBV19
CASSTGQGNQPQHF
>TRBJ2-2|TRBV7-9
CASSLGSRGSVTGELFF
>TRBJ2-7|TRBV7-8
CASSLAVAGGLYEQYF
>TRBJ1-2|TRBV19
CASSTTGNYGYTF
>TRBJ2-7|TRBV4-2
CASSQDRGPSYEQYF
>TRBJ2-7|TRBV7-2
CASSSTSDSYEQYF
>TRBJ2-5|TRBV9
CASSVAPRETQYF
>TRBJ2-1|TRBV5-1
CASSSQRNEQFF
>TRBJ2-7|TRBV2
CASKTSGTYEQYF